This T cell receptor beta chain was recorded in a study of shared clonotypes between healthy human individuals. Regarding the study as a whole: Clonotypes shared by all four donors outscored non-shared clonotypes in generation probability.

Repertoires were generated with immunoSEQ multiplex PCR, while TCRdb's copy carries only in-frame clones and drops some. The repertoire includes about 1.5 million clones, roughly 98% of them detected once, and about 0.45% sits in the top ten. Concerning this clone itself: Its antigen is not identified.

The sequenced sample was naive CD4+ T cells sorted from blood. Subset: CD45RA+ positively selected. The TCR was taken from a man aged 25 to 40 in good health.

CDR3 DNA sequence: TGTGCCAGCAGTCGCCACGGACTTAATTACGAGCAGTACTTC. It yields the protein CASSRHGLNYEQYF. This rearrangement joins TRBV6-5 to TRBJ2-7; tentative D call: TRBD2 (5 bases). With 5 bases removed from V and 4 bases from J, the gap between germline ends came to 15 bases. In germline, CDR1 is MNHEY, CDR2 SVGAGI. The CDR3 is 14 residues long.